Presented here are 26 T cell receptor beta chains from one specimen sequenced in a study of cytomegalovirus exposure and HLA in healthy donors. The PCR had 60 Vbeta and 13 Jbeta primers. Sequenced by immunoSEQ multiplex PCR; TCRdb stores in-frame clones only, minus some. The data contain around 91,000 clones, 78% of them singletons. The sample taken for sequencing was PBMCs. These receptors were collected from a male donor in good health and CMV-seropositive.

The chain has TRBV5-1 and TRBJ2-7, with TRBD1 matching 9 bases. Germline loops: CDR1 SGHRS, CDR2 YFSETQ. The CDR3 is 16 residues long. The V gene end was trimmed by 2 bases and the J gene end by 0 bases; junction bases not matched to a gene: 6. CDR3 region: CASSLLGTGSSYEQYF. CDR3 coding DNA: TGCGCCAGCAGCTTACTAGGGACAGGGAGCTCCTACGAGCAGTACTTC. The whole variable domain, filled in from reference TRBV5-1 and TRBJ2-7, reads KAGVTQTPRYLIKTRGQQVTLSCSPISGHRSVSWYQQTPGQGLQFLFEYFSETQRNKGNFPGRFSGRQFSNSRSEMNVSTLELGDSALYLCASSLLGTGSSYEQYFGPGTRLTVT.

In this sample, this clone turned up once. Other DNA sequences of this sample code for an identical CDR3. This chain uses TRBV4-1 with TRBJ1-5; D is perhaps TRBD1 (6 bases). Germline assignment: CDR1 MGHRA and CDR2 YSYEKL. The V gene lost 1 base and the J gene lost 7 bases, with 20 bases spanning the gap. CDR3 length equals 17 residues. As DNA, the CDR3 is TGCGCCAGCAGCCAAGTGCAGGGGTCGGGGGGCAGGCAGCCCCAGCATTTT. This gives the protein CASSQVQGSGGRQPQHF.

This clone was counted once. The gene calls are TRBV7-9 and TRBJ2-5; 13 bases agree with TRBD2. TRBJ2-7 matches the DNA end more closely, so the J call is doubtful. CDR3 length: 15 residues. The germline V gene has CDR1 SEHNR and CDR2 FQNEAQ (reference sequence). For the CDR3, the DNA is TGTGCCAGCGGCACTAGCGGGGGGGCCGTCTACGAGCAGTACTTC. This sequence encodes CASGTSGGAVYEQYF.

The rearrangement links TRBV27 to TRBJ2-3; tentatively, D is TRBD2 (5 bases). Germline-derived CDR1 and CDR2 are MNHEY and SMNVEV (reference sequence). The length of the CDR3 is 16 residues. The V end lost 2 bases, the J end lost 1 base, and 13 bases lay between the germline ends. The CDR3: CASSLTSGIGTDTQYF. The CDR3, as DNA: TGTGCCAGCAGTTTAACCTCCGGGATCGGCACAGATACGCAGTATTTT.

The CDR3 protein is CASSQDRQETQYF. For the CDR3, the DNA is TGTGCCAGCAGCCAAGACAGGCAAGAGACCCAGTACTTC. The chain recombines TRBV4-2 with TRBJ2-5; D remains ambiguous. Germline V CDR1 and CDR2: LGHNA, YNFKEQ. Between the trimmed V and J ends, which lost 0 bases and 2 bases, there was a span of 4 bases. The CDR3 consists of 13 residues.

The chain combines TRBV5-1 with TRBJ2-7, with 12 bases that match TRBD2. The CDR3 length is 15 residues. After removal of 3 bases from V and 2 bases from J, the junction contained 3 bases not matched to a gene. Germline lookup yields CDR1 SGHRS and CDR2 YFSETQ. CDR3 DNA: TGCGCCAGCAGCTGGGGACTAGCGGGTACCTACGAGCAGTACTTC. Translation gives CASSWGLAGTYEQYF.

This chain links TRBV19 with TRBJ2-2; D is possibly TRBD2 (5 bases). Trimming left V 4 bases short and J 6 bases short, with 12 bases between. Per the germline V gene, CDR1 is LNHDA and CDR2 is SQIVND (reference sequence). The CDR3 runs 14 residues. This CDR3 is CASSTLRGAGELFF. The CDR3 coding sequence is TGTGCCAGTAGTACACTTCGGGGTGCCGGGGAGCTGTTTTTT.

V gene TRBV12-2 combines with J gene TRBJ2-5; the table's D call TRBD2 went unverified against the DNA. TRBV12-2 is listed as a pseudogene. CDR3 size: 20 residues. The CDR3 is CASRLTLILTSGPRGETQYF. The CDR3, as DNA: TGTGCAAGTCGCTTAACCCTAATCCTGACTAGCGGTCCAAGGGGGGAGACCCAGTACTTC.

The chain employs TRBV9 and TRBJ2-3; 9 nucleotides align to TRBD2. Trimming cost V 0 bases and J 3 bases; bases outside gene matches: 2. Germline V gene data show CDR1 as SGDLS and CDR2 as YYNGEE. The CDR3 spans 15 residues. CDR3 DNA sequence: TGTGCCAGCAGCGTAGCTAGCGGGGAGACAGATACGCAGTATTTT. Protein product: CASSVASGETDTQYF.

This clone turned up a few times. The CDR3 DNA reads as TGTGCCAGCAGTCCCAGGCAGAATAGCAATCAGCCCCAGCATTTT. Translated: CASSPRQNSNQPQHF. The J gene is TRBJ1-5, the V gene TRBV27; D not resolved. Germline-derived CDR1 and CDR2 are MNHEY and SMNVEV (reference sequence). V was trimmed by 5 bases and J by 0 bases, leaving 11 bases between them. This CDR3 comprises 15 residues.

V usage is TRBV5-1 and J usage is TRBJ1-4; weak D call: TRBD1 (6 bases). V was pared by 4 bases and J by 5 bases, with 12 bases between. This CDR3 is built from 14 residues. Germline-derived CDR1 and CDR2 are SGHRS and YFSETQ. CDR3 DNA: TGCGCCAGCAGCCCACGAGGGGGAAATGAAAAACTGTTTTTT. Translated: CASSPRGGNEKLFF.

The rearrangement joins TRBV4-1 to TRBJ2-7; 8 positions agree with TRBD1. The V segment lost 3 bases and the J segment 4 bases; nucleotides outside the gene matches: 11. This CDR3 is built from 16 residues. Looked up from germline, CDR1 is MGHRA and CDR2 is YSYEKL. The CDR3 spells CASSHLMGTGIYEQYF. CDR3 DNA sequence: TGCGCCAGCAGCCACCTCATGGGGACAGGAATTTACGAGCAGTACTTC.

The sample holds one count of this clone. The chain carries TRBV19 and TRBJ2-1; TRBD2 aligns across 9 bases. The V gene's germline CDR1 is LNHDA and CDR2 SQIVND (reference sequence). V lost 7 bases to trimming and J lost 8 bases; unmatched junction nucleotides: 3. CDR3 length: 12 residues. The CDR3 sequence is CASTAGGDEQFF. DNA for the CDR3: TGTGCCAGTACCGCGGGAGGGGATGAGCAGTTCTTC.

This clone was observed once. The chain combines TRBV15 with TRBJ2-5; D is unresolved. V shed 5 bases and J shed 1 base, with 8 bases lying between them. CDR3 length: 13 amino acids. Germline loops: CDR1 LNHNV, CDR2 YYDKDF (reference sequence). Here the CDR3 DNA reads TGTGCCACCAGCGGGCGTGGCCAAGAGACCCAGTACTTC. It translates to CATSGRGQETQYF.

The chain uses TRBV27 and TRBJ2-3; 11 bases are shared with TRBD2. Germline lookup yields CDR1 MNHEY and CDR2 SMNVEV (reference sequence). The V and J ends lost 5 bases and 0 bases, in that order; junction bases with no gene match: 10. The CDR3 sequence is 18 residues long. This CDR3 reads CASSAYFRLAGSTDTQYF. CDR3 DNA sequence: TGTGCCAGCAGTGCGTATTTTAGACTAGCGGGGAGCACAGATACGCAGTATTTT.

The chain uses TRBV27 and TRBJ2-7, with 7 bases identical to TRBD1. CDR3 length: 18 residues. The trim removed 2 bases at V and 2 bases at J, leaving 15 bases unmatched. CDR1 MNHEY and CDR2 SMNVEV come from the germline V gene (reference sequence). The CDR3 DNA is TGTGCCAGCAGTTTAATATTCCGGGACAGCAAACCCACCTACGAGCAGTACTTC. Residues: CASSLIFRDSKPTYEQYF.

This chain links TRBV4-1 with TRBJ2-3; TRBD2 matches at 7 bases. The CDR3 has 15 residues. Looked up from germline, CDR1 is MGHRA and CDR2 is YSYEKL. V was pared by 4 bases and J by 0 bases, with 4 bases of the junction left unmatched. In DNA, the CDR3 is TGCGCCAGCAGCCGGGACTACCTTAGCACAGATACGCAGTATTTT. It translates to CASSRDYLSTDTQYF.

The chain joins TRBV7-2 to TRBJ2-6, with D hard to call. The V end was cut by 6 bases, the J end by 0 bases, with 9 bases between. The CDR3 is 15 amino acids. From germline, CDR1 is SGHTA and CDR2 FQGNSA. CDR3 residues: CASRPQSSGANVLTF. In DNA form, the CDR3 reads TGTGCCAGCAGGCCACAAAGCTCTGGGGCCAACGTCCTGACTTTC.

The chain carries TRBV2 and TRBJ1-4, with 7 positions matching TRBD1. CDR1 SNHLY and CDR2 FYNNEI come from the germline V gene. The CDR3 is 13 residues long. With V trimmed by 10 bases and J by 6 bases, 8 bases remained unmatched. This CDR3 is CATRTGTYEKLFF. The CDR3 DNA reads as TGTGCCACCCGGACAGGCACCTATGAAAAACTGTTTTTT.

V usage is TRBV6-1 and J usage is TRBJ2-7, with 7 bases fitting TRBD2. V trimming: 5 bases; J trimming: 3 bases; junction bases outside the gene matches: 7. CDR1 is MNHNS and CDR2 is SASEGT in the germline V gene. The CDR3 runs to 14 residues. The CDR3 DNA sequence: TGTGCCAGCAGTAGCGGGGACTTCATCTACGAGCAGTACTTC. This sequence encodes CASSSGDFIYEQYF.

Concerning this clone itself: A junction boundary mismatches the germline segment, possibly from a read error. The J gene is TRBJ1-5, the V gene TRBV19; 7 bases align to TRBD1. Per germline, CDR1 LNHDA and CDR2 SQIVND (reference sequence). This CDR3 has 21 residues. The CDR3 reads CASSIDGPHWARQGSTQPQHF. CDR3 in DNA: TGTGCCAGTAGTATAGATGGGCCCCACTGGGCCCGACAGGGTAGCACTCAGCCCCAGCATTTT.

The chain carries TRBV28 and TRBJ1-1, with D possibly TRBD1 on 6 matching bases. V was cut by 5 bases and J by 0 bases, with 16 bases left in between. The CDR3 totals 16 residues. Germline loops: CDR1 MDHEN, CDR2 SYDVKM. CDR3 amino acids: CASSQTLTGLNTEAFF. CDR3 bases: TGTGCCAGCAGTCAAACCCTAACAGGGCTGAACACTGAAGCTTTCTTT.

In DNA form, the CDR3 reads TGTGCCAGCAGGGAGTTCCTTAGCAATCAGCCCCAGCATTTT. Amino acid sequence: CASREFLSNQPQHF. The V gene is TRBV2, the J gene TRBJ1-5, with unresolved D. V was pared by 6 bases and J by 0 bases, with 9 bases between. This CDR3 contains 14 residues. CDR1 SNHLY and CDR2 FYNNEI come from the germline V gene.

The chain recombines TRBV28 with TRBJ1-2; 7 bases agree with TRBD1. The V gene end was trimmed by 1 base and the J gene end by 3 bases; junction bases not matched to a gene: 11. CDR1 is MDHEN and CDR2 is SYDVKM in the germline V gene. There are 17 residues in the CDR3. CDR3 DNA: TGTGCCAGCAGTTTATTACCCCCAAGGGGGCAATACTATGGCTACACCTTC. It yields the protein CASSLLPPRGQYYGYTF.

Here the CDR3 DNA reads TGCGCCAGCAGTGAGTCCGCACCCGGACTAGCGGGAGAGACCCAGTACTTC. Its protein is CASSESAPGLAGETQYF. The chain carries TRBV10-2 and TRBJ2-5, with 11 bases that match TRBD2. Losses at the gene ends were 0 bases for V and 4 bases for J; bases not matched to a gene: 7. The CDR3 spans 17 residues. Germline lookup yields CDR1 WSHSY and CDR2 SAAADI.

This chain joins TRBV28 and TRBJ1-2, with D possibly TRBD1 on 6 matching bases. The length of the CDR3 is 15 residues. Looked up from germline, CDR1 is MDHEN and CDR2 is SYDVKM. V lost 1 base and J lost 2, with 11 bases in between. CDR3 nucleotide sequence: TGTGCCAGCAGTTTATTAACTACAGGGAACTATGGCTACACCTTC. This sequence encodes CASSLLTTGNYGYTF.